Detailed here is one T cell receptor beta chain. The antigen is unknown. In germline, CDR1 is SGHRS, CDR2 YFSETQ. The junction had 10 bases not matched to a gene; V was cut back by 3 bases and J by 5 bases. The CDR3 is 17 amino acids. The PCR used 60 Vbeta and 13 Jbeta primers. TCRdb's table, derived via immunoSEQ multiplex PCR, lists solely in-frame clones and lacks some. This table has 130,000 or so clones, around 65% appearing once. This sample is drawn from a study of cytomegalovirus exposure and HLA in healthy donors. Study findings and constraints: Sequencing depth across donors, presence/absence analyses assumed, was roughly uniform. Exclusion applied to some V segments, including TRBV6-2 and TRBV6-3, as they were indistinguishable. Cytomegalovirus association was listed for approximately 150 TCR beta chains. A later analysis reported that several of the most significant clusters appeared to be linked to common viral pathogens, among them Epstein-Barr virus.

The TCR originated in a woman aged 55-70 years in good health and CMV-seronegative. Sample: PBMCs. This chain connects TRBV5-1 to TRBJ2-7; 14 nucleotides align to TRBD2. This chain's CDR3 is CASSSGTSGRLRNEQYF. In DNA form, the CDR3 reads TGCGCCAGCAGCTCAGGGACTAGCGGGAGATTACGGAACGAGCAGTACTTC.